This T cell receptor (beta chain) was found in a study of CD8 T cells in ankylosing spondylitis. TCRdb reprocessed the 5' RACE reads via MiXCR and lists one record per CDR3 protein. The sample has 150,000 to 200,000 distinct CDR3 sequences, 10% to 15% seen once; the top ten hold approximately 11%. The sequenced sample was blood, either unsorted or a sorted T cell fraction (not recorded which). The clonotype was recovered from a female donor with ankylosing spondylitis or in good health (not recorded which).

The CDR3 spells CASSFYSRETNEQFF. CDR3 sequence (DNA): TGTGCCAGCAGCTTCTACTCCCGGGAAACAAATGAGCAGTTCTTC. J is TRBJ2-1 and V is TRBV7-2; a possible D gene is TRBD2 (5 bases). The germline CDR1 and CDR2 sequences are SGHTA and FQGNSA. The CDR3 length is 15 residues. V lost 3 bases and J lost 7, with 16 bases in between.